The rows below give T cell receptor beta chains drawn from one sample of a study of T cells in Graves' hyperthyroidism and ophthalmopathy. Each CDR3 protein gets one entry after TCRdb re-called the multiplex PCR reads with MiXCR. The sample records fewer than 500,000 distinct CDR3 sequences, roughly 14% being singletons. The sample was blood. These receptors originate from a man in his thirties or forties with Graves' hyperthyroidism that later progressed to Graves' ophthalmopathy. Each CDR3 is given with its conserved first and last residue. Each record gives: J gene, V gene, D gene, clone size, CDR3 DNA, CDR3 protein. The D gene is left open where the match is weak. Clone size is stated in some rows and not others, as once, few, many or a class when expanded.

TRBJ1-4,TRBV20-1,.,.,TGCAGTGCTAGACAGGGAGGGGTTGAAAAACTGTTTTTT,CSARQGGVEKLFF
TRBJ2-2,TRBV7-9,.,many,TGTGCCAGCAGCTCCTCCCTGCCTAACACCGGGGAGCTGTTTTTT,CASSSSLPNTGELFF
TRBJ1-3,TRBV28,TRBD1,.,TGTGCCAGCAGTTTATGGACAGGGCTCTCTGGAAACACCATATATTTT,CASSLWTGLSGNTIYF
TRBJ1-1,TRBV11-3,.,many,TGTGCCAGCAGGCCCGAAACAGGGGAAGCTTTCTTT,CASRPETGEAFF
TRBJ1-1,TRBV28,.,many,TGTGCCAGCAGTTTAGTTGAGGGGCGCGGCACTGAAGCTTTCTTT,CASSLVEGRGTEAFF
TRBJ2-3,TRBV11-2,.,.,TGTGCCAGCAGCTTACAACCCTTCATAGGCCCAGATACGCAGTATTTT,CASSLQPFIGPDTQYF
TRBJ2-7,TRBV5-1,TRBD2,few,TGCGCCAGCAGCATACTGGGGGGGGGTTACTCCTACGAGCAGTACTTC,CASSILGGGYSYEQYF
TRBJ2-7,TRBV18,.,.,TGTGCCAGCTCTCCTACAGGGTCGCCTGGTGGGCAGTACTTC,CASSPTGSPGGQYF
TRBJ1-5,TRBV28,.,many,TGTGCCAGCAGGCCAGGGGCAGGTTATCAGCCCCAGCATTTT,CASRPGAGYQPQHF
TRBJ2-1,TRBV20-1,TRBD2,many,TGCAGTGTGAACGACCAAAGCGGGGTCAGGTACAATGAGCAGTTCTTC,CSVNDQSGVRYNEQFF
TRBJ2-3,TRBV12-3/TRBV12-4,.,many,TGTGCCAGCAGTCCCTCCAATGGGGCAGATACGCAGTATTTT,CASSPSNGADTQYF
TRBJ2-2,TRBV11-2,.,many,TGTGCCAGCAGCTTAGACAGGGTTCCGACCGGGGAGCTGTTTTTT,CASSLDRVPTGELFF
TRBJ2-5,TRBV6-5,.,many,TGTGCCAGCAGTTACGGGCGGGCTCATGTGGAGACCCAGTACTTC,CASSYGRAHVETQYF
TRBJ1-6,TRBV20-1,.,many,TGCAGTGCTCCTGAAGTGGGGGTTAATTCACCCCTCCACTTT,CSAPEVGVNSPLHF
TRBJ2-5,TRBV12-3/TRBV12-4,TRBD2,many,TGTGCCAGCGGACGACTGAGGAGGGGGGTGGAGCGGGGGGCTAGGGAGACCCAGTACTTC,CASGRLRRGVERGARETQYF
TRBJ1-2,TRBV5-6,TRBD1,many,TGTGCCAGCAGCTTCTACAGGGGTGGCTACACCTTC,CASSFYRGGYTF
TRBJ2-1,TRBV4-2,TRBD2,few,TGTGCCAGCAGCCAAGTGCTGCCCCCTGTAGCGGGGGGTCACAATGAGCAGTTCTTC,CASSQVLPPVAGGHNEQFF
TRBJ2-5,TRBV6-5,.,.,TGTGCCAGCAGTTACTCCGGACAGGCGGGGTACGGAGAGACCCAGTACTTC,CASSYSGQAGYGETQYF
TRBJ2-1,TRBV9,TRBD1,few,TGTGCCAGCAGCGTAGCTGCCCGGGACAGGGGAAACAATGAGCAGTTCTTC,CASSVAARDRGNNEQFF
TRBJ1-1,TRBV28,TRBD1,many,TGTGCCAGCAGATTAACAGGGGTAGCCACTGAAGCTTTCTTT,CASRLTGVATEAFF
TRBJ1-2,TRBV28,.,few,TGTGCCAGCAGTTTAACAGGGAATGGCTACACCTTC,CASSLTGNGYTF
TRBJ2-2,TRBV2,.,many,TGTGCCAGCAGTGAGGGCGCGAACACCGGGGAGCTGTTTTTT,CASSEGANTGELFF
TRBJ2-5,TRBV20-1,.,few,TGCAGTGCGCCCCCCCCGGCAGGTGCCCAAGAGACCCAGTACTTC,CSAPPPAGAQETQYF
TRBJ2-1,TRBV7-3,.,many,TGTGCCAGCAGCTCGACTAGGGACAATGAGCAGTTCTTC,CASSSTRDNEQFF
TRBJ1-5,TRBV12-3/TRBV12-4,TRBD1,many,TGTGCCAGCATCGACAGGGAAAGCAATCAGCCCCAGCATTTT,CASIDRESNQPQHF
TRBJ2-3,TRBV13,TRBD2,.,TGTGCCAGCAGGACTAGCGGGGGCCCCGATACGCAGTATTTT,CASRTSGGPDTQYF
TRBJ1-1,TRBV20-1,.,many,TGCAGTGCCCAAGGACGATCGAACACTGAAGCTTTCTTT,CSAQGRSNTEAFF
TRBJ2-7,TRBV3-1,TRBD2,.,TGTGCCAGCAGCCAAGATTGGGAAACTAGCGGGGGTTACGAGCAGTACTTC,CASSQDWETSGGYEQYF